The rows below give T cell receptor beta chains drawn from one sample of a study of cytomegalovirus exposure and HLA in healthy donors. Libraries were prepared by immunoSEQ multiplex PCR; TCRdb keeps only in-frame clonotypes and omits some of them. There are under 150,000 clones in the sample; 60% to 85% occur only once, and approximately 2.8% lies in the top ten. Sequenced sample: PBMCs. These receptors were obtained from a male donor in good health and CMV-seronegative. The CDR3 runs from the conserved cysteine through the conserved F or W. The D gene is left open where the match is weak. Clone size is shown for a subset of rows, as once, few, many or a class of expanded clone.

TRBV5-1	NA	TRBJ2-7	TRBD2	CASSLRTSGGNEYF	TGCGCCAGCAGCTTGCGCACTAGCGGGGGAAATGAGTACTTC
TRBV21-1	NA	TRBJ1-2	NA	CASSDSRGQGANYGYTF	TGTGCCAGCAGCGATTCAAGGGGACAGGGAGCTAACTATGGCTACACCTTC
TRBV10-3	NA	TRBJ2-1	TRBD2	CAIKAGAGSYNEQFF	TGTGCCATCAAAGCGGGGGCGGGCTCCTACAATGAGCAGTTCTTC
TRBV2	NA	TRBJ2-5	TRBD2	CASSGGRLAGGRAQETQYF	TGTGCCAGCAGTGGGGGCCGACTAGCGGGGGGCCGAGCCCAAGAGACCCAGTACTTC
TRBV5-1	NA	TRBJ2-5	TRBD1	CASSLVGTGGALSQETQYF	TGCGCCAGCAGCTTGGTGGGGACAGGGGGCGCGTTGAGCCAAGAGACCCAGTACTTC
TRBV5-1	NA	TRBJ1-1	NA	CASSLIDTLNTEAFF	TGCGCCAGCAGCTTAATCGACACCCTGAACACTGAAGCTTTCTTT
TRBV11-3	NA	TRBJ2-1	TRBD2	CASSSGTSIHEQFF	TGTGCCAGCAGCTCGGGGACTAGCATCCACGAGCAGTTCTTC
TRBV18	NA	TRBJ1-2	NA	CASSPPAGSVNYGYTF	TGTGCCAGCTCACCACCGGCCGGCAGCGTTAACTATGGCTACACCTTC
TRBV6-6	NA	TRBJ1-3	NA	CASSPGQANTIYF	TGTGCCAGCAGTCCCGGACAAGCAAACACCATATATTTT
TRBV29-1	NA	TRBJ2-3	NA	CSVEKDTNTDTQYF	TGCAGCGTTGAAAAGGACACTAACACAGATACGCAGTATTTT
TRBV4-1	few	TRBJ1-3	TRBD1	CASSQGQGAGNTIYF	TGCGCCAGCAGCCAGGGACAGGGGGCTGGAAACACCATATATTTT
TRBV29-1	NA	TRBJ1-1	NA	CSVEGEQGTEAFF	TGCAGCGTTGAAGGGGAACAGGGAACTGAAGCTTTCTTT
TRBV7-2	NA	TRBJ1-2	TRBD1	CASSAQTGGFGYTF	TGTGCCAGCAGCGCCCAGACAGGGGGATTTGGCTACACCTTC
TRBV27	NA	TRBJ1-1	TRBD1	CASRGQGNTEAFF	TGTGCCAGCAGAGGACAGGGGAACACTGAAGCTTTCTTT
TRBV9	NA	TRBJ2-4	NA	CASSVPGENIQYF	TGTGCCAGCAGCGTACCAGGGGAAAACATTCAGTACTTC
TRBV29-1	NA	TRBJ2-1	NA	CSVEDRLSNEQFF	TGCAGCGTTGAAGATCGGTTATCCAATGAGCAGTTCTTC
TRBV10-3	NA	TRBJ1-2	NA	CAISQPHTAGNYGYTF	TGTGCCATCAGCCAGCCACATACAGCGGGTAACTATGGCTACACCTTC
TRBV7-2	NA	TRBJ2-1	TRBD2	CASSTASGGAFHEQFF	TGTGCCAGCAGCACAGCTAGCGGGGGGGCGTTCCATGAGCAGTTCTTC
TRBV4-1	few	TRBJ2-1	TRBD2	CASSHASGKSYNEQFF	TGCGCCAGCAGCCACGCTAGCGGGAAATCCTACAATGAGCAGTTCTTC
TRBV2	NA	TRBJ2-2	NA	CASLRLAGELFF	TGTGCCAGCCTCAGGCTGGCCGGGGAGCTGTTTTTT
TRBV5-8	NA	TRBJ2-2	NA	CASSQNTGELFF	TGTGCCAGCAGCCAGAACACCGGGGAGCTGTTTTTT
TRBV18	once	TRBJ2-5	TRBD2	CASSPLAGVPQETQYF	TGTGCCAGCTCACCTTTAGCGGGTGTTCCCCAAGAGACCCAGTACTTC
TRBV6-5	NA	TRBJ1-1	NA	CASSYVAMNTEAFF	TGTGCCAGCAGTTACGTGGCCATGAACACTGAAGCTTTCTTT
TRBV6-4	NA	TRBJ2-3	TRBD2	CASMPFGTSGGPGTDTQYF	TGTGCCAGCATGCCCTTCGGGACTAGCGGGGGCCCCGGCACAGATACGCAGTATTTT
TRBV6-5	few	TRBJ2-2	NA	CASSYSGGPTGELFF	TGTGCCAGCAGTTACTCGGGGGGGCCTACCGGGGAGCTGTTTTTT
TRBV10-3	NA	TRBJ2-2	NA	CAISDPLAGAAGELFF	TGTGCCATCAGTGATCCCTTAGCAGGGGCGGCCGGGGAGCTGTTTTTT
TRBV20-1	NA	TRBJ2-7	NA	CSATLTYEQYF	TGCAGTGCTACCCTTACCTACGAGCAGTACTTC
TRBV30	NA	TRBJ2-7	NA	CAWSFVPSEQYF	TGTGCCTGGAGTTTCGTGCCGAGCGAGCAGTACTTC
TRBV11-2	NA	TRBJ2-1	NA	CASSLVTSGGNEQFF	TGTGCCAGCAGCTTAGTGACATCCGGGGGCAATGAGCAGTTCTTC
TRBV19	NA	TRBJ2-4	NA	CATSLTLAKNIQYF	TGTGCCACCTCCTTGACACTAGCCAAAAACATTCAGTACTTC
TRBV27	once	TRBJ1-1	NA	CASTPGRVMNTEAFF	TGTGCCAGCACCCCGGGAAGGGTCATGAACACTGAAGCTTTCTTT
TRBV5-8	NA	TRBJ1-4	NA	CASSLWRAGEKLFF	TGTGCCAGCAGCTTGTGGCGGGCAGGAGAAAAACTGTTTTTT
TRBV11-2	NA	TRBJ1-2	NA	CASSPPGGVVTGYTF	TGTGCCAGCAGCCCGCCGGGTGGAGTGGTTACCGGCTACACCTTC
TRBV7-9	NA	TRBJ1-1	TRBD1	CASSDPGQGLSEAFF	TGTGCCAGCAGCGACCCGGGACAGGGGCTATCTGAAGCTTTCTTT
TRBV7-9	NA	TRBJ2-7	TRBD1	CASSMRDSSYEQYF	TGTGCCAGCAGCATGAGGGACAGCTCCTACGAGCAGTACTTC
TRBV16	NA	TRBJ1-2	TRBD1	CASSPQGYEGYTF	TGTGCCAGCAGCCCACAGGGGTATGAAGGCTACACCTTC
TRBV6-1	few	TRBJ1-2	NA	CASSESFGLRRPKGYTF	TGTGCCAGCAGTGAAAGTTTTGGGTTGCGCAGGCCCAAGGGCTACACCTTC
TRBV7-9	NA	TRBJ2-1	NA	CASSLWRDPNLNEQFF	TGTGCCAGCAGCTTATGGAGGGACCCTAACCTAAATGAGCAGTTCTTC
TRBV5-6	NA	TRBJ2-1	TRBD1	CASSYVGQVGYVPYNEQFF	TGTGCCAGCAGCTACGTCGGACAGGTGGGGTACGTACCTTACAATGAGCAGTTCTTC
TRBV27	NA	TRBJ1-1	NA	CASSYAGVNTEAFF	TGTGCCAGCAGTTATGCGGGGGTCAACACTGAAGCTTTCTTT
TRBV6-1	once	TRBJ2-2	NA	CASIRGWNTGELFF	TGTGCCAGCATTAGGGGGTGGAACACCGGGGAGCTGTTTTTT
TRBV5-1	NA	TRBJ2-2	NA	CASSFWIETTTGELFF	TGCGCCAGCAGCTTCTGGATCGAGACTACCACCGGGGAGCTGTTTTTT
TRBV6-1	NA	TRBJ2-3	NA	CASSGSKGAGYTDTQYF	TGTGCCAGCAGTGGCTCGAAGGGGGCGGGGTACACAGATACGCAGTATTTT
TRBV9	NA	TRBJ1-4	TRBD1	CASSPRQGLVNEKLFF	TGTGCCAGCAGCCCACGACAGGGTTTGGTGAACGAAAAACTGTTTTTT
TRBV27	NA	TRBJ1-5	NA	CASRGVGGPQHF	TGTGCCAGTCGGGGGGTGGGTGGGCCCCAGCATTTT
TRBV19	medium-sized	TRBJ2-1	TRBD2	CASGPRLASYNEQFF	TGTGCCAGTGGCCCCCGACTAGCGAGCTACAATGAGCAGTTCTTC
TRBV4-1	NA	TRBJ2-1	TRBD2	CASSQEGTSGYNEQFF	TGCGCCAGCAGCCAAGAAGGTACTAGCGGGTACAATGAGCAGTTCTTC
TRBV15	NA	TRBJ1-2	NA	CATSRAGPGTRGYTF	TGTGCCACCAGCAGAGCCGGCCCAGGGACACGTGGCTACACCTTC
TRBV7-6	NA	TRBJ2-1	TRBD2	CASSLGTSGGYYNEQFF	TGTGCCAGCAGCTTAGGGACTAGCGGGGGGTACTACAATGAGCAGTTCTTC
TRBV15	NA	TRBJ1-1	NA	CATSRQRTGNTEAFF	TGTGCCACCAGCAGACAAAGAACAGGGAACACTGAAGCTTTCTTT
TRBV6-5	NA	TRBJ1-5	NA	CASSQSNQPQHF	TGTGCCAGCAGTCAAAGCAATCAGCCCCAGCATTTT
TRBV30	NA	TRBJ1-2	NA	CAWSVGGAYGYTF	TGTGCCTGGAGTGTGGGGGGGGCCTATGGCTACACCTTC
TRBV7-6	NA	TRBJ2-1	NA	CASSPQNEQFF	TGTGCCAGCAGCCCCCAGAATGAGCAGTTCTTC
TRBV5-5	NA	TRBJ1-2	NA	CASSLARPDYGYTF	TGTGCCAGCAGCTTGGCCAGGCCAGACTATGGCTACACCTTC